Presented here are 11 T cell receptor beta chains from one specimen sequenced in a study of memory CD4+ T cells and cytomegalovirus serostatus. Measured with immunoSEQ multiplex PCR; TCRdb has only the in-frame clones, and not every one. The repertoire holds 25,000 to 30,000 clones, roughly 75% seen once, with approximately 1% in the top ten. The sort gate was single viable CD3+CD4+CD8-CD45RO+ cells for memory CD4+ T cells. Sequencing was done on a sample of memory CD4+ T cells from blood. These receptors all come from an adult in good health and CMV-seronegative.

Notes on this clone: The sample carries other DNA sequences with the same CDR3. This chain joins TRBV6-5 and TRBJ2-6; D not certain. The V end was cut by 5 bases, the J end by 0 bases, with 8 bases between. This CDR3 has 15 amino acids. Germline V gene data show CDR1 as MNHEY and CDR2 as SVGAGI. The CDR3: CASSALSSGANVLTF. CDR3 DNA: TGTGCCAGCAGTGCCCTTAGCTCTGGGGCCAACGTCCTGACTTTC.

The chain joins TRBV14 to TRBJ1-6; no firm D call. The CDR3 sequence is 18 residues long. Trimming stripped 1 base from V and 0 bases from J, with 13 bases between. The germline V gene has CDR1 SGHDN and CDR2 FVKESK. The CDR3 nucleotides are TGTGCCAGCAGCCAAGGTCTCAGTAGGAGCTCCTATAATTCACCCCTCCACTTT. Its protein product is CASSQGLSRSSYNSPLHF.

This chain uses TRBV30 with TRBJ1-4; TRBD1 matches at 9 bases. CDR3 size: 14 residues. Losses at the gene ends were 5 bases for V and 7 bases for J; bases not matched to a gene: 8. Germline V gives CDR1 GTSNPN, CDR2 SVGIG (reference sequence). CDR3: CAWRRDREFEKLFF. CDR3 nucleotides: TGTGCCTGGCGCCGGGACAGGGAATTTGAAAAACTGTTTTTT. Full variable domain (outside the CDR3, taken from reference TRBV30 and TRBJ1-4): SQTIHQWPATLVQPVGSPLSLECTVEGTSNPNLYWYRQAAGRGLQLLFYSVGIGQISSEVPQNLSASRPQDRQFILSSKKLLLSDSGFYLCAWRRDREFEKLFFGSGTQLSVL.

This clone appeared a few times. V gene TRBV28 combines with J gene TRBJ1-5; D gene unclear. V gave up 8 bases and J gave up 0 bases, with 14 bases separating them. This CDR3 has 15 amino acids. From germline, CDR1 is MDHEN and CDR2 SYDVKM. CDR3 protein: CASCPTDNSNQPQHF. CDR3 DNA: TGTGCCAGCTGTCCGACTGATAATAGCAATCAGCCCCAGCATTTT. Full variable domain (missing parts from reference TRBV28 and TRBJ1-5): DVKVTQSSRYLVKRTGEKVFLECVQDMDHENMFWYRQDPGLGLRLIYFSYDVKMKEKGDIPEGYSVSREKKERFSLILESASTNQTSMYLCASCPTDNSNQPQHFGDGTRLSIL.

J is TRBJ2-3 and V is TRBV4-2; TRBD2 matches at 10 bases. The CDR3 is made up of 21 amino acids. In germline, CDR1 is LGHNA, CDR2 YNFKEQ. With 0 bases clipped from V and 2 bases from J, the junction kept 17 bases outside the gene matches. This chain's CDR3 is CASSQDAPTSRAGGHTDTQYF. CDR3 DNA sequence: TGTGCCAGCAGCCAAGATGCCCCAACTTCCAGAGCGGGGGGGCACACAGATACGCAGTATTTT.

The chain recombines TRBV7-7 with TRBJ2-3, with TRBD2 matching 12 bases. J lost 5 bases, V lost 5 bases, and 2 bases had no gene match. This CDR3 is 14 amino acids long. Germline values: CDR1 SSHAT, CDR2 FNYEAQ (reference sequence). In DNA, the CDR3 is TGTGCCAGCAGCCCACTAGCGGGGGGAGATACGCAGTATTTT. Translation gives CASSPLAGGDTQYF.

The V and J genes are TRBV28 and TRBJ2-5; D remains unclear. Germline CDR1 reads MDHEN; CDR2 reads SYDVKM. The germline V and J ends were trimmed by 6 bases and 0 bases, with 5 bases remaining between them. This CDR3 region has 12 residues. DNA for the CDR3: TGTGCCAGCAGCTGGAACCAAGAGACCCAGTACTTC. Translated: CASSWNQETQYF.

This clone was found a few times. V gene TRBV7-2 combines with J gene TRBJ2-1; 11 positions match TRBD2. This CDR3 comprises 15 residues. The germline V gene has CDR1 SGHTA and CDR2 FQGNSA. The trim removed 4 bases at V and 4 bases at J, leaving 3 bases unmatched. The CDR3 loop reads CASSWTSGSYNEQFF. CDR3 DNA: TGTGCCAGCAGCTGGACTAGCGGGTCTTACAATGAGCAGTTCTTC.

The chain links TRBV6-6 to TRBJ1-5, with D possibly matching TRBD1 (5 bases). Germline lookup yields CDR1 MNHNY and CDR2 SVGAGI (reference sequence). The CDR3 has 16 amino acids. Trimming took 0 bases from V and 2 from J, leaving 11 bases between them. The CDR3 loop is CASSYSLGLGNQPQHF. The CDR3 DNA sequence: TGTGCCAGCAGTTACTCGTTGGGGCTAGGCAATCAGCCCCAGCATTTT.

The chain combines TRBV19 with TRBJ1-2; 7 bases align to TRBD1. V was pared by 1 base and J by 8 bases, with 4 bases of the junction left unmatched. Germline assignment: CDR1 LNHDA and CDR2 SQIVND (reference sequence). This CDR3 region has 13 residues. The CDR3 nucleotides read TGTGCCAGTAGTATAGCCGACAGGGCCGGCTACACCTTC. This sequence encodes CASSIADRAGYTF.

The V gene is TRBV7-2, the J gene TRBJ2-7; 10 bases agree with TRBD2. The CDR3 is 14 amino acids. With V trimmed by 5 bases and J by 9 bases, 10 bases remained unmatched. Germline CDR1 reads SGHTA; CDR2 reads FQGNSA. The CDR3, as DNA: TGTGCCAGCAGCCATGGACTAGCGGCCGGCCCGCAGTACTTC. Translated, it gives CASSHGLAAGPQYF.